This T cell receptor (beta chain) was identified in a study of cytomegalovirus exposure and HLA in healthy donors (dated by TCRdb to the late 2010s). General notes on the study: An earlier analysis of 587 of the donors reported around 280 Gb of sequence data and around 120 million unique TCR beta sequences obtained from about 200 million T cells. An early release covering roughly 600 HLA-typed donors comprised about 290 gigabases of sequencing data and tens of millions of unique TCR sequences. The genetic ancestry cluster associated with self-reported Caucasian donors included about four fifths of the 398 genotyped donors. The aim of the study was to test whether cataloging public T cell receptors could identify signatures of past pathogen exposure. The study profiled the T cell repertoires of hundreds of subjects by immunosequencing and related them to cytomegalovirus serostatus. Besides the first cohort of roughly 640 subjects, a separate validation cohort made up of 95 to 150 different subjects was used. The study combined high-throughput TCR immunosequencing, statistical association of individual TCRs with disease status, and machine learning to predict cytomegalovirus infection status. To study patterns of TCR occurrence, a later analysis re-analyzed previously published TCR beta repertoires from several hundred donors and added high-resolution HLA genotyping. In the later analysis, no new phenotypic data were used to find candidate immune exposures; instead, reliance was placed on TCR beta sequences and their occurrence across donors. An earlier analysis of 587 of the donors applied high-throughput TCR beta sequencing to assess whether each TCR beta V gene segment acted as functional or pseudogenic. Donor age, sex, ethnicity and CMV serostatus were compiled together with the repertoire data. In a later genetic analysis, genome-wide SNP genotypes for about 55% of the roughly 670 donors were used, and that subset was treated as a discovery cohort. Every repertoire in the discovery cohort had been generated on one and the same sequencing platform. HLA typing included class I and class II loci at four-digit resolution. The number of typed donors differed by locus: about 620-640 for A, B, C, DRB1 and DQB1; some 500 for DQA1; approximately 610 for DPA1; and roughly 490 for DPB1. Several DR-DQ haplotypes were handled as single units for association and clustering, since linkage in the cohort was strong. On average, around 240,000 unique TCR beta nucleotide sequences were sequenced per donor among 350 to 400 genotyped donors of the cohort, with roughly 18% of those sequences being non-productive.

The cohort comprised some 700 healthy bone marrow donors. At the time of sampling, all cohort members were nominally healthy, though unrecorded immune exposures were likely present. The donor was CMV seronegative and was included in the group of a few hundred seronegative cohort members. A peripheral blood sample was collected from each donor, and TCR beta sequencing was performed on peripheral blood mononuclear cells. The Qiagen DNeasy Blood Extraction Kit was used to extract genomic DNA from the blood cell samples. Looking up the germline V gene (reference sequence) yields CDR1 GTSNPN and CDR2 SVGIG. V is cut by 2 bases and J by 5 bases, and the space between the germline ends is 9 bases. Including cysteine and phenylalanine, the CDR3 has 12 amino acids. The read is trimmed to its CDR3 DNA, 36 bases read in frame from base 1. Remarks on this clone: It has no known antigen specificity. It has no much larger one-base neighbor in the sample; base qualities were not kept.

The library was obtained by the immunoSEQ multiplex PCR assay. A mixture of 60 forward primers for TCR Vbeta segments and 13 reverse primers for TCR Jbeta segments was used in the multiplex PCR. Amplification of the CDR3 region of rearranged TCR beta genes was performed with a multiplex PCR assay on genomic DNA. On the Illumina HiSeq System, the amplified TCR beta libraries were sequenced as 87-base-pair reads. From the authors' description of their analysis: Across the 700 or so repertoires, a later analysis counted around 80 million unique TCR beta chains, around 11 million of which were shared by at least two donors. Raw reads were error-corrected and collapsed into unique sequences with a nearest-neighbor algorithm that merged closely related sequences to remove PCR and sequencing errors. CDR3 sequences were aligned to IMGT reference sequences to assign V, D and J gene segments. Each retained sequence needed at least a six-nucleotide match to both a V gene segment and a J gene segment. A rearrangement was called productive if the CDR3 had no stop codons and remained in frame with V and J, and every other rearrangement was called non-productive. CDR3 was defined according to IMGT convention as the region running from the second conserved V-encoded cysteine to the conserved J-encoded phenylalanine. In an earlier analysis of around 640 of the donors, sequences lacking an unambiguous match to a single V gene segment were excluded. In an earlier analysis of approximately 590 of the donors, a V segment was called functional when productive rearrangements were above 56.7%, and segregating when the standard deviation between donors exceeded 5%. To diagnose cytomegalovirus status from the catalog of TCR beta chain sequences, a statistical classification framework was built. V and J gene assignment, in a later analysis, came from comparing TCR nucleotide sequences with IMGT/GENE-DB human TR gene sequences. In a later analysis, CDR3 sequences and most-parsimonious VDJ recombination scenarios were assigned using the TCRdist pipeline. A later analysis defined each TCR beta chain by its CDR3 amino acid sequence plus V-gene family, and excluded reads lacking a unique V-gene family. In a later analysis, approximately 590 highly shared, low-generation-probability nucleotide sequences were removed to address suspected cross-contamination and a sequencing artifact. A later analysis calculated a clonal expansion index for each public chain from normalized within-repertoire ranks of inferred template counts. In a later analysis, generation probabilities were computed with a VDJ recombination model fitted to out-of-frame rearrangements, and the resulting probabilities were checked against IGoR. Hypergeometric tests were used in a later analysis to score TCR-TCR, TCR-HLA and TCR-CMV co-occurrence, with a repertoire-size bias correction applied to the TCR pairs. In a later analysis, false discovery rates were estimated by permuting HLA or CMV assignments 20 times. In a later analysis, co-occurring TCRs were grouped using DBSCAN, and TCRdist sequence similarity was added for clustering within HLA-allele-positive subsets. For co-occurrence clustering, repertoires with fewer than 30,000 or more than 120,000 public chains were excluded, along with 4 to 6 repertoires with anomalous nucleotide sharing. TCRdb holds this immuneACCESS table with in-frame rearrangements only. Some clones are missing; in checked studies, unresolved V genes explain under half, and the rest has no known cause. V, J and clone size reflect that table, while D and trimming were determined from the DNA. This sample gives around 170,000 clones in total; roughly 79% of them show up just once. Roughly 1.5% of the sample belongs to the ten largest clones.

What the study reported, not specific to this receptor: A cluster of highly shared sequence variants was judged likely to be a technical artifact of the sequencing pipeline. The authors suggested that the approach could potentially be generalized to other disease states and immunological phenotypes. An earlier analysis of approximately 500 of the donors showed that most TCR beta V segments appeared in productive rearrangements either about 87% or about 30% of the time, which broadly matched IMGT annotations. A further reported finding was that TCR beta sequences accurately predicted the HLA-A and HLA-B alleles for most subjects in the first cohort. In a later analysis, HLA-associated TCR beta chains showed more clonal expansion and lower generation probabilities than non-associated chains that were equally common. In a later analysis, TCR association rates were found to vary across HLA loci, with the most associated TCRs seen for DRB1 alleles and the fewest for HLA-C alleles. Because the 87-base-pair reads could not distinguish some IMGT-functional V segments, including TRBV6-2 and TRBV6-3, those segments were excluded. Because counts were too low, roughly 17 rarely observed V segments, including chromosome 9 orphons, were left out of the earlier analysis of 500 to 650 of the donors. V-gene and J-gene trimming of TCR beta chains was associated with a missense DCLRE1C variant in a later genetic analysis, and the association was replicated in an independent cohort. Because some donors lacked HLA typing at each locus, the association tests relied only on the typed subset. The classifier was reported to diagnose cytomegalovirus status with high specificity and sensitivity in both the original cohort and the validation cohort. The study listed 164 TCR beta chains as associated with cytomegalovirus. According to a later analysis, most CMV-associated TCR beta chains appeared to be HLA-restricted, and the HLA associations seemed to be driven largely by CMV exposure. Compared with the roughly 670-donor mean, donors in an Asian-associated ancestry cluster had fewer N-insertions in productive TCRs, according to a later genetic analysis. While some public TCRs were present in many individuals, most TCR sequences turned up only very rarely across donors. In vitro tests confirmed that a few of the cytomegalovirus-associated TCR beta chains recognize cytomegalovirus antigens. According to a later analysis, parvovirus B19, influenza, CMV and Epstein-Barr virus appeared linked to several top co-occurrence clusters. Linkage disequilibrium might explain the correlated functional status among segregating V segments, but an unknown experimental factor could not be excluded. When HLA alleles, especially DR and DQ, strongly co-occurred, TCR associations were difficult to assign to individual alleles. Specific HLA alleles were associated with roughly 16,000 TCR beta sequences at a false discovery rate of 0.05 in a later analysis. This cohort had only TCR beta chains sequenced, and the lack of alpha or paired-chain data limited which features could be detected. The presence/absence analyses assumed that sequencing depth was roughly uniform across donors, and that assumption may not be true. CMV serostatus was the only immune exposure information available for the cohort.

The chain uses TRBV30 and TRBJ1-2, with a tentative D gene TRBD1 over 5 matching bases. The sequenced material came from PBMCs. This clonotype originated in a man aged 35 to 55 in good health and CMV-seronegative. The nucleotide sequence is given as TGTGCCTGGAGTTTGGACACATATGGCTACACCTTC. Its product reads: CAWSLDTYGYTF.